The clone carrying this T cell receptor beta chain was picked up a small number of times. The TCR beta CDR3 regions underwent amplification using RNA transcripts as the source. In the first-round RT-PCR of the TCR CDR3, the HTBI primer set was used. TCRdb reprocessed the multiplex PCR reads via MiXCR and lists one record per CDR3 protein. The data hold 550,000 to 700,000 distinct CDR3 sequences, with 14% to 15% observed a single time. V was pared by 5 bases and J by 0 bases, with 11 bases between. Germline-derived CDR1 and CDR2 are SGHNT and YENEEA. This CDR3 spans 15 amino acids. Ophthalmopathy patients had Clinical Activity Score at least 3, NOSPECS grade at least 4, duration under 3 months. The PBMCs were sourced from fresh peripheral blood (less than 11 ml). These data originate in a study of T cells in Graves' hyperthyroidism and ophthalmopathy. Study summary: Initial diagnosis, before any treatment, was when peripheral blood was collected.

The TCR sequence derives from a woman in her forties with Graves' ophthalmopathy. Specimen: blood. The chain recombines TRBV11-3 with TRBJ1-3, with D maybe TRBD1 (5 bases). DNA of the CDR3: TGTGCCAGCAGCGCAGGGTGGAACTCTGGAAACACCATATATTTT. It is translated as CASSAGWNSGNTIYF.